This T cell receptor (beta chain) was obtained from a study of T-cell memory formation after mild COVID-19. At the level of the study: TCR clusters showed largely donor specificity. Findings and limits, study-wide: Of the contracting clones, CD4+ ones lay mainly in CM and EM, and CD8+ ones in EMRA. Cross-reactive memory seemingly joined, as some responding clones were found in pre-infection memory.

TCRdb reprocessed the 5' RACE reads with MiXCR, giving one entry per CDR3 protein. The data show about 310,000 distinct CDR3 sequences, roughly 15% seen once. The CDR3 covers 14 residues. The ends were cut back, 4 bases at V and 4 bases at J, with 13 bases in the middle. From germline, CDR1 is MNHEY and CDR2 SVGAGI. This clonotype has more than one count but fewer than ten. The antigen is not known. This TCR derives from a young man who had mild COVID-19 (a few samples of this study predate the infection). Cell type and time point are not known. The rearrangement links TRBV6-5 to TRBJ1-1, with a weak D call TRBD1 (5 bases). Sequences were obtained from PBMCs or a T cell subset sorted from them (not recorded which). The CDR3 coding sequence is TGTGCCAGCAGTTTTGGACCCAGGGTCACTGAAGCTTTCTTT. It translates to CASSFGPRVTEAFF.